These 27 T cell receptor beta chains were all obtained from the same sample, sequenced in a study of CD8 T cells in ankylosing spondylitis (dated by TCRdb to 2017 to 2019). Receptors were amplified or captured by 5' RACE. The run used an Illumina HiSeq 2500. Using fastp at Q25 and MiXCR, TCRdb reprocessed the public reads and kept productive beta chains. Rows with one shared CDR3 protein collapse into an entry with the most common genes and DNA. The sample table records 100,000 or so distinct CDR3 sequences; 24% of these occur just once. Roughly 12% of the sample belongs to the ten largest clones. Sequencing input: synovial fluid, either unsorted or a sorted T cell fraction (not recorded which). These receptors were taken from a male donor with ankylosing spondylitis.

The rearrangement joins TRBV4-1 to TRBJ2-7; D gene uncertain. Trimming cost V 1 base and J 3 bases, with 16 bases left between them. Germline-derived CDR1 and CDR2 are MGHRA and YSYEKL. The CDR3 has 16 residues. The CDR3 is CASSQVVLGPYYEQYF. In DNA form, the CDR3 reads TGCGCCAGCAGCCAAGTGGTGCTAGGGCCTTACTACGAGCAGTACTTC.

In this sample, this clonotype turned up a few times. The rearrangement links TRBV29-1 to TRBJ2-2; possible D gene TRBD1, 5 bases. The CDR3 consists of 13 residues. V lost 4 bases, J lost 0 bases, and 6 bases lay in between. In germline, CDR1 is SQVTM, CDR2 ANQGSEA. CDR3 sequence (DNA): TGCAGCGTTGCCAGGGCGAACACCGGGGAGCTGTTTTTT. This translates into CSVARANTGELFF.

This clonotype was detected a few times. The rearrangement uses TRBV3-1 and TRBJ2-2; 11 nucleotides agree with TRBD2. Losses at the gene ends were 1 base for V and 1 base for J; bases not matched to a gene: 5. Germline CDR1 and CDR2: LGHDT and YNNKEL (reference sequence). The CDR3 runs to 18 residues. The CDR3 here is CASSQGSGTSGNTGELFF. The CDR3 DNA sequence: TGTGCCAGCAGCCAAGGCTCAGGGACTAGCGGGAACACCGGGGAGCTGTTTTTT.

The chain joins TRBV12-3 or TRBV12-4 to TRBJ2-7, with 8 bases lining up with TRBD2. This CDR3 has 15 amino acids. Trimming removed 4 bases from V and 5 bases from J; junction bases left unmatched: 10. CDR3 in amino acids: CASSSQAGASDEQYV. In nucleotides, the CDR3 is TGTGCCAGCAGTTCCCAAGCGGGAGCATCGGACGAGCAGTACGTC.

The chain couples TRBV12-3 or TRBV12-4 to TRBJ1-1; possible D gene TRBD1, 5 bases. The CDR3 totals 14 residues. V was clipped by 5 bases and J by 2 bases, with 12 bases between them. The CDR3: CASSNRDGNTEAFF. DNA of the CDR3: TGTGCCAGCAGTAACCGGGACGGAAACACTGAAGCTTTCTTT.

The chain carries TRBV24-1 and TRBJ2-1; 8 positions match TRBD2. Looked up from germline, CDR1 is KGHDR and CDR2 is SFDVKD. The CDR3 has 15 amino acids. V lost 6 bases and J lost 2; bases outside the gene matches: 5. CDR3 DNA: TGTGCCACCAGTCAACAGCGGGGGACCTACAATGAGCAGTTCTTC. This gives the protein CATSQQRGTYNEQFF.

The genes are TRBV7-9 and TRBJ2-1, with D unclear. Germline values: CDR1 SEHNR, CDR2 FQNEAQ (reference sequence). There are 12 residues in the CDR3. The V gene lost 1 base and the J gene lost 15 bases, with 13 bases spanning the gap. CDR3 region: CASSLGHPRAFF. The CDR3 nucleotides read TGTGCCAGCAGCTTAGGACACCCACGGGCGTTCTTC.

The table lists this clonotype with a few counts. The V call is TRBV5-1, the J call TRBJ2-2; TRBD1 aligns across 7 bases. V shed 4 bases, J shed 6 bases, and the junction held 3 bases outside the gene matches. Germline V lookup: CDR1 SGHRS, CDR2 YFSETQ. The CDR3 sequence is 13 residues long. CDR3 residues: CASSAQGAGELFF. In nucleotides, the CDR3 is TGCGCCAGCAGCGCCCAGGGGGCCGGGGAGCTGTTTTTT.

A few counts support this clonotype. This rearrangement joins TRBV5-1 to TRBJ2-1; D might be TRBD1 or TRBD2, each matching 6 bases. Germline lookup yields CDR1 SGHRS and CDR2 YFSETQ. Trimming took 4 bases from V and 2 from J, leaving 16 bases between them. This CDR3 is 16 amino acids long. CDR3 region: CASSAGTGGPYNEQFF. The CDR3, as DNA: TGCGCCAGCAGCGCCGGGACCGGGGGCCCCTACAATGAGCAGTTCTTC.

This clonotype has at least ten counts. The chain uses TRBV24-1 and TRBJ2-1, with TRBD2 identical over 9 bases. Losses at the gene ends were 1 base for V and 5 bases for J; bases not matched to a gene: 5. From germline, CDR1 is KGHDR and CDR2 SFDVKD. CDR3 size: 16 residues. CDR3 DNA sequence: TGTGCCACCAGTGATTTTGGGCGGGAGGGGAACAATGAGCAGTTCTTC. Its translation is CATSDFGREGNNEQFF.

This clonotype has ten or more counts. The chain recombines TRBV18 with TRBJ2-1, with TRBD2 matching 10 bases. CDR1 is KGHSH, CDR2 LQKENI, per germline. V shed 3 bases, J shed 5 bases, and the junction held 13 bases outside the gene matches. The CDR3 spans 18 residues. CDR3 nucleotides: TGTGCCAGCTCACCTTCTCTAGCGGGAGCAGTGGGGAACAATGAGCAGTTCTTC. Translating gives CASSPSLAGAVGNNEQFF. Full variable domain (rest looked up from reference TRBV18 and TRBJ2-1): NAGVMQNPRHLVRRRGQEARLRCSPMKGHSHVYWYRQLPEEGLKFMVYLQKENIIDESGMPKERFSAEFPKEGPSILRIQQVVRGDSAAYFCASSPSLAGAVGNNEQFFGPGTRLTVL.

This clonotype was detected only a few times. V usage is TRBV10-1 and J usage is TRBJ2-1; D might be TRBD2 (5 bases). Trimming cost V 0 bases and J 5 bases, with 11 bases left between them. The length of the CDR3 is 15 residues. Germline CDR1 WNHNN, CDR2 SYGVQD (reference sequence). CDR3 sequence: CASSESETTNNEQFF. The CDR3 bases are TGCGCCAGCAGTGAGTCGGAGACTACCAACAATGAGCAGTTCTTC.

This clonotype was observed a handful of times. The rearrangement joins TRBV5-1 to TRBJ2-1, with TRBD2 matching over 13 bases. This CDR3 comprises 18 residues. After removal of 0 bases from V and 3 bases from J, the junction contained 6 bases not matched to a gene. Germline V gene sequence: CDR1 SGHRS, CDR2 YFSETQ. CDR3 DNA: TGCGCCAGCAGCTTGGCCTTTACTAGCGGGAGGGACTACAATGAGCAGTTCTTC. Its translation is CASSLAFTSGRDYNEQFF. The whole variable domain, filled in from reference TRBV5-1 and TRBJ2-1, reads KAGVTQTPRYLIKTRGQQVTLSCSPISGHRSVSWYQQTPGQGLQFLFEYFSETQRNKGNFPGRFSGRQFSNSRSEMNVSTLELGDSALYLCASSLAFTSGRDYNEQFFGPGTRLTVL.

The chain combines TRBV7-2 with TRBJ2-1, with D perhaps matching TRBD2 (5 bases). The V and J ends lost 5 bases and 7 bases respectively, with 15 bases between them. The CDR3 totals 14 residues. Per the germline V gene, CDR1 is SGHTA and CDR2 is FQGNSA. The chain's CDR3 is CASSADSQMNEQFF. DNA of the CDR3: TGTGCCAGCAGCGCGGACTCCCAGATGAATGAGCAGTTCTTC.

The V call is TRBV24-1, the J call TRBJ2-7; 7 bases align to TRBD1. V trimming: 4 bases; J trimming: 0 bases; junction bases outside the gene matches: 5. This CDR3 comprises 15 residues. Per germline, CDR1 KGHDR and CDR2 SFDVKD. As DNA, the CDR3 is TGTGCCACCAGTGAGGGGACAGACAGCTCCTACGAGCAGTACTTC. Translating gives CATSEGTDSSYEQYF.

This clonotype has a count of ten or more. The chain links TRBV20-1 to TRBJ1-2, with 7 bases aligning to TRBD1. This CDR3 is built from 15 residues. The ends lost 3 bases at V and 2 bases at J; junction bases unmatched: 9. CDR1 is DFQATT, CDR2 SNEGSKA, per germline (reference sequence). The CDR3 DNA reads TGCAGTGCTAGCCAGGGGGGCACATTCAACTATGGCTACACCTTC. This translates into CSASQGGTFNYGYTF.

There are many counts of this clonotype. The chain links TRBV12-3 or TRBV12-4 to TRBJ2-6, with a weak D call TRBD2 (7 bases). V shed 6 bases and J shed 4 bases, with 13 bases lying between them. The CDR3 runs to 15 residues. The CDR3 is CASSLGGRGANVLTF. The CDR3 DNA follows: TGTGCCAGCAGCCTCGGGGGGCGGGGGGCCAACGTCCTGACTTTC.

This clonotype occurred many times. J is TRBJ1-5 and V is TRBV7-9; no definite D call. The CDR3 length is 13 residues. V shed 5 bases and J shed 4 bases, with 9 bases lying between them. The V gene's germline CDR1 is SEHNR and CDR2 FQNEAQ (reference sequence). CDR3: CASSQDGNQPQHF. The CDR3 coding sequence is TGTGCCAGCAGCCAGGACGGAAATCAGCCCCAGCATTTT.

V and J are TRBV7-2 and TRBJ2-1; 7 bases fit TRBD2. V shed 2 bases and J 3 bases; nucleotides not matched to a gene: 7. The CDR3 totals 16 residues. CDR1 is SGHTA and CDR2 is FQGNSA in the germline V gene. Here the CDR3 reads CASSLRSSGVYNEQFF. CDR3 coding DNA: TGTGCCAGCAGCTTACGCTCTAGCGGAGTCTACAATGAGCAGTTCTTC.

This clonotype was counted between two and nine times. The rearrangement uses TRBV4-2 and TRBJ2-1; 11 positions agree with TRBD2. V trimming: 3 bases; J trimming: 4 bases; junction bases outside the gene matches: 8. Per the germline V gene, CDR1 is LGHNA and CDR2 is YNFKEQ. This CDR3 is 17 amino acids long. The CDR3 protein is CASSHSSGLAVYNEQFF. The CDR3 DNA reads as TGTGCCAGCAGCCATTCTTCGGGACTAGCGGTTTACAATGAGCAGTTCTTC.

CDR3 region: CAISEAGASEAFF. The CDR3 DNA follows: TGTGCCATCAGTGAGGCAGGGGCATCTGAAGCTTTCTTT. V usage is TRBV10-3 and J usage is TRBJ1-1, with D possibly TRBD1 on 6 matching bases. V was pared by 2 bases and J by 6 bases, with 10 bases between. Germline V lookup: CDR1 ENHRY, CDR2 SYGVKD. The CDR3 length is 13 residues.

This clonotype was detected many times. The genes are TRBV7-2 and TRBJ2-1; 7 bases are a match to TRBD2. The CDR3 runs to 11 residues. In germline, CDR1 is SGHTA, CDR2 FQGNSA. The V segment lost 3 bases and the J segment 16 bases; nucleotides outside the gene matches: 6. CDR3 amino acids: CASSFAGDIFF. CDR3 nucleotides: TGTGCCAGCAGCTTCGCGGGAGACATATTCTTC.

This clonotype showed up many times. The rearrangement joins TRBV7-9 to TRBJ2-7; 14 nucleotides match TRBD2. The V gene end was trimmed by 3 bases and the J gene end by 5 bases; junction bases not matched to a gene: 9. The CDR3 contains 17 residues. Germline V gene lookup returns CDR1 SEHNR and CDR2 FQNEAQ (reference sequence). The DNA of the CDR3 is TGTGCCAGCAGCTTTCTCGGACTAGCGGGAGGAGTAGACGAGCAGTACTTC. This encodes CASSFLGLAGGVDEQYF.

This clonotype was picked up a small number of times. This CDR3 reads CASSLLADTTDTQYF. The CDR3 DNA reads TGTGCCAGCAGCCTACTAGCGGACACCACAGATACGCAGTATTTT. The chain carries TRBV3-1 and TRBJ2-3, with 8 bases lining up with TRBD2. The germline V gene has CDR1 LGHDT and CDR2 YNNKEL (reference sequence). Losses at the gene ends were 4 bases for V and 2 bases for J; bases not matched to a gene: 5. The CDR3 consists of 15 residues.

This clonotype was picked up many times. The rearrangement links TRBV4-1 to TRBJ2-7; 11 bases fit TRBD2. V shed 0 bases and J 3 bases; nucleotides not matched to a gene: 1. The CDR3 covers 15 residues. Germline lookup yields CDR1 MGHRA and CDR2 YSYEKL. This CDR3 reads CASSQELAGVYEQYF. CDR3 coding DNA: TGCGCCAGCAGCCAAGAACTAGCGGGGGTCTACGAGCAGTACTTC.

The CDR3 region is CSALGTSGYNEQFF. DNA of the CDR3: TGCAGTGCTCTTGGGACTAGCGGTTACAATGAGCAGTTCTTC. V and J are TRBV20-1 and TRBJ2-1; TRBD2 agrees at 11 bases. The germline CDR1 and CDR2 sequences are DFQATT and SNEGSKA (reference sequence). Trimming at V came to 5 bases and at J to 4 bases, leaving 4 bases not matched to a gene. The CDR3 spans 14 residues.

The sample holds a few counts of this clonotype. The V gene is TRBV10-2, the J gene TRBJ2-7; D remains ambiguous. The germline V and J ends were trimmed by 2 bases and 3 bases, with 5 bases remaining between them. This CDR3 is built from 12 residues. From germline, CDR1 is WSHSY and CDR2 SAAADI. The CDR3 is CASSEEDYEQYV. CDR3 sequence (DNA): TGCGCCAGCAGTGAGGAGGACTACGAGCAGTACGTC.